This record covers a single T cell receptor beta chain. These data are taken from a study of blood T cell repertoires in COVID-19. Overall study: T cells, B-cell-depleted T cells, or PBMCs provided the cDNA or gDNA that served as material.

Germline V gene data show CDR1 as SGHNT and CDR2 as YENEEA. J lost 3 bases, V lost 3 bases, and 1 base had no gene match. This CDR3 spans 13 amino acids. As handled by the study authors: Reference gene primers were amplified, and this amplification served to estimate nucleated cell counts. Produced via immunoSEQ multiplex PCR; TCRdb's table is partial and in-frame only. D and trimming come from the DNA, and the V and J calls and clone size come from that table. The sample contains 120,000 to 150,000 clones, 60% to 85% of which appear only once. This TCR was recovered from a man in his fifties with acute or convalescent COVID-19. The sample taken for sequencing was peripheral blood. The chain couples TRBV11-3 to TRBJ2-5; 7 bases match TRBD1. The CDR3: CASSFDREETQYF. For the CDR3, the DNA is TGTGCCAGCAGCTTCGACAGGGAAGAGACCCAGTACTTC.